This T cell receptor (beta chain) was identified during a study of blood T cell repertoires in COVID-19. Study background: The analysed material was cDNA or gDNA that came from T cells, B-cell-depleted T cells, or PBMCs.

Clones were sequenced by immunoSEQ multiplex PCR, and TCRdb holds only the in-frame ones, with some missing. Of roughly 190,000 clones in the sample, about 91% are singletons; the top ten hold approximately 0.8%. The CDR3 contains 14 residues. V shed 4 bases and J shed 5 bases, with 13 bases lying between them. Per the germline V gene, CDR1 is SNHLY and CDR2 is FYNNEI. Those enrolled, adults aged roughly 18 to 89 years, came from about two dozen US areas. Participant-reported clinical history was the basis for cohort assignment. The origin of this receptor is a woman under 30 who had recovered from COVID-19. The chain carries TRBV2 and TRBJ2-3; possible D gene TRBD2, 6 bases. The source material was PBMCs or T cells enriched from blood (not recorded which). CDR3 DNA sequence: TGTGCCAGCAGTGTTACGGGAGCCCAAGATACGCAGTATTTT. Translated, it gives CASSVTGAQDTQYF.